Listed below are T cell receptor beta chains from one sample, sequenced in a study of metastatic and nonmetastatic thyroid tumors. Via MiXCR, TCRdb re-called the PCR reads. Of about 8,000 clones listed, about 29% were seen once; the top ten hold 25% to 35%. The sample consisted of tumor tissue. The receptor set was obtained from a female donor with papillary thyroid cancer or a benign thyroid nodule (not recorded which). Some clones in this sample may be carry-over from other donors' samples. Each CDR3 is given with its conserved first and last residue. Fields, in order: V gene, CDR3 length, D gene, J gene, clone size, CDR3 DNA, CDR3 protein. A D gene is named only where the DNA matches it firmly. The size field is filled for only some rows; it gives once, few, many or a size class.

>TRBV19|18|TRBD1|TRBJ2-7|NA
TGTGCCAGTAGTATAGGACTCTCGGGACAGGGAAAGGGCTACGAGCAGTACTTC
CASSIGLSGQGKGYEQYF
>TRBV11-2|17|NA|TRBJ1-2|NA
TGTGCCAGCAGCTCCCCGGGCGGGGGCAGGACCTTCTTCGGCTACACCTTC
CASSSPGGGRTFFGYTF
>TRBV19|15|NA|TRBJ2-7|few
TGTGCCAGTACCCCGCAGTCTATCGGGACCTACGAGCAGTACTTC
CASTPQSIGTYEQYF
>TRBV7-2|16|TRBD1|TRBJ1-5|NA
TGTGCCAGCAGCTTAGCTGTGACAGGGACAAATCAGCCCCAGCATTTT
CASSLAVTGTNQPQHF
>TRBV5-1|17|NA|TRBJ2-1|medium-sized
TGCGCCAGCAGCTTGGTGTCCGGGAGTGGTTCCTACAATGAGCAGTTCTTC
CASSLVSGSGSYNEQFF
>TRBV5-1|11|TRBD1|TRBJ2-7|once
TGCGCCAGCAGGACAGGGTCCGAGCAGTACTTC
CASRTGSEQYF
>TRBV20-1|19|TRBD1|TRBJ1-5|medium-sized
TGCAGTGCTAGAAGTCCGGGGACAGCCGCAGCTTTTAGCAATCAGCCCCAGCATTTT
CSARSPGTAAAFSNQPQHF
>TRBV27|14|NA|TRBJ1-1|NA
TGTGCCAGCAGTTTATCTGGGAGTGGGACTGAAGCTTTCTTT
CASSLSGSGTEAFF
>TRBV6-1|16|NA|TRBJ2-7|many
TGTGCCAGCAGTGAAGAGGGCAGGGGTTATACCTACGAGCAGTACTTC
CASSEEGRGYTYEQYF
>TRBV9|16|TRBD2|TRBJ2-1|once
TGTGCCAGCAGCGTAGTGGGGCTAGCGGGGGGCAATGAGCAGTTCTTC
CASSVVGLAGGNEQFF
>TRBV3-1|18|TRBD2|TRBJ2-2|NA
TGTGCCAGCAGCCAGTCCTTCGGGACTAGCTTCTCCACCGGGGAGCTGTTTTTT
CASSQSFGTSFSTGELFF
>TRBV6-1|16|NA|TRBJ2-1|NA
TGTGCCAGCAGCTCCCCCAGGGAGGGGGGGGGCGATGAGCAGTTCTTC
CASSSPREGGGDEQFF
>TRBV6-5|15|TRBD2|TRBJ2-1|few
TGTGCCACATTAGCGGGCCTGAGCTCCTACAATGAGCAGTTCTTC
CATLAGLSSYNEQFF
>TRBV20-1|13|NA|TRBJ1-1|few
TGCAGTGCACAAGAACACCTTAACACTGAAGCTTTCTTT
CSAQEHLNTEAFF
>TRBV25-1|12|NA|TRBJ2-3|few
TGTGCCAGCAGGGACATCACAGATACGCAGTATTTT
CASRDITDTQYF
>TRBV12-3/TRBV12-4|15|NA|TRBJ1-6|few
TGTGCCAGCAGTTTAGCCCGGGGTTCTAATTCACCCCTCCACTTT
CASSLARGSNSPLHF
>TRBV12-3/TRBV12-4|14|NA|TRBJ2-3|NA
TGTGCCAGCAGCCAAGTCACGATCACAGATACGCAGTATTTT
CASSQVTITDTQYF
>TRBV7-2|17|NA|TRBJ2-1|many
TGTGCCAGCAGCTTGTTACGGGACGTTGGACTTGGGGATGAGCAGTTCTTC
CASSLLRDVGLGDEQFF
>TRBV28|16|TRBD1|TRBJ1-6|NA
TGTGCCTCCAACGGGGGCCTGGACAGGTATAATTCACCCCTCCACTTT
CASNGGLDRYNSPLHF
>TRBV25-1|18|TRBD1|TRBJ1-2|NA
TGTGCCAGCAGTCCGGCCCCCCCCCCCCGACAGGGACGCTATGGCTACACCTTC
CASSPAPPPRQGRYGYTF
>TRBV20-1|15|TRBD2|TRBJ2-1|few
TGCAGTGTCATACAGCCGGGACTAGCAAACAATGAGCAGTTCTTC
CSVIQPGLANNEQFF
>TRBV6-6|15|NA|TRBJ1-5|NA
TGTGCCAGCAGTTATAGACAGGCACTCGATCAGCCCCAGCATTTT
CASSYRQALDQPQHF
>TRBV2|15|TRBD1|TRBJ1-2|few
TGTGCCAGCAGTGAAGTGGACAGGAAACTCTATGGCTACACCTTC
CASSEVDRKLYGYTF
>TRBV7-8|18|TRBD2|TRBJ2-7|NA
TGTGCCAGCAGCCCCAGGACTAGCGGGGGGGCAAGCTCCTACGAGCAGTACTTC
CASSPRTSGGASSYEQYF
>TRBV6-1|13|TRBD1|TRBJ2-7|many
TGTGCCAGCGCCCGGGACAGGGAGTACGAGCAGTACTTC
CASARDREYEQYF
>TRBV3-1|12|NA|TRBJ1-3|NA
TGTGCCAGCGGTGGAGGGGGAAACACCATATATTTT
CASGGGGNTIYF
>TRBV2|15|TRBD2|TRBJ2-7|many
TGTGCCAGCGCTAGGACTAGCAGTGAGATCTACGAGCAGTACTTC
CASARTSSEIYEQYF
>TRBV20-1|15|NA|TRBJ2-7|NA
TGCAGTGCTAGTGAGGGTGGCTCGCGGACCTACGAGCAGTACTTC
CSASEGGSRTYEQYF
>TRBV15|14|NA|TRBJ1-6|medium-sized
TGTGCCACCAGCACGGGACTCCTTAATTCACCCCTCCACTTT
CATSTGLLNSPLHF
>TRBV5-1|16|TRBD2|TRBJ2-6|NA
TGCGCCAGCATCTTGGGGGGGGAGTCTGGGTCCAACGTCCCGACTTTC
CASILGGESGSNVPTF
>TRBV4-2|15|TRBD1|TRBJ1-6|NA
TGTGCCAGCAGCCAAGGCGGACAGGGCTATTCACCCCTCCACTTT
CASSQGGQGYSPLHF
>TRBV7-2|15|TRBD1|TRBJ1-1|few
TGTGCCAGCAGCCCCGACAGGGGATGGAACACTGAAGCTTTCTTT
CASSPDRGWNTEAFF
>TRBV11-2|15|NA|TRBJ2-1|NA
TGTGCCAGCAGCTTAGTCAGGGGCTCCTACAATGAGCAGTTCTTC
CASSLVRGSYNEQFF
>TRBV12-3/TRBV12-4|13|NA|TRBJ2-7|medium-sized
TGTGCCAGCAGCCTACAGGGTTCCTACGAGCAGTACTTC
CASSLQGSYEQYF
>TRBV11-2|15|TRBD1|TRBJ1-1|NA
TGTGCCAGCAGCTTAGCTTTCTTAGGGGGCTCTGAAGCTTTCTTT
CASSLAFLGGSEAFF
>TRBV9|15|TRBD2|TRBJ2-1|NA
TGTGCCAGCAGCGTAGGCGGGAGGGCGAGACAAGAGCAGTTCTTC
CASSVGGRARQEQFF
>TRBV6-1|13|NA|TRBJ2-7|few
TGTGTCAGCAAGGCTAACGGGAGTTACGAGCAGTACTTC
CVSKANGSYEQYF
>TRBV11-3|14|TRBD1|TRBJ1-5|NA
TGTGCCAGCAGCCCAGGAGGGGGCGATCAGCCCCAGCATTTT
CASSPGGGDQPQHF
>TRBV3-1|16|TRBD2|TRBJ2-2|few
TGTGCCAGCAGCTCAGGGACTAGCGGGGCCACCGGGGAGCTGTTTTTT
CASSSGTSGATGELFF
>TRBV7-2|13|NA|TRBJ1-1|few
TGTGCCAGCAGCTTGGGGGGAGCGACTGAAGCTTTCTTT
CASSLGGATEAFF
>TRBV11-3|16|NA|TRBJ1-3|NA
TGTGCCAGCAGCTTAGAGTTCCAAAACTCTGGAAACACCATATATTTT
CASSLEFQNSGNTIYF
>TRBV18|17|NA|TRBJ2-7|few
TGTGCCAGCTCACCACGGCAGGGACAGCGGGGAACCTACGAGCAGTACTTC
CASSPRQGQRGTYEQYF
>TRBV6-2/TRBV6-3|15|NA|TRBJ1-3|few
TGTGCCAGCAGTTACTCGAGTGGGTCTGGAAACACCATATATTTT
CASSYSSGSGNTIYF
>TRBV11-2|16|TRBD1|TRBJ1-5|NA
TGTGCCAGCAGCCCTTACCCCGGGACAGATAATCAGCCCCAGCATTTT
CASSPYPGTDNQPQHF
>TRBV20-1|13|TRBD1|TRBJ1-5|medium-sized
TGCAGTGCCCCGGGACAGCTCAATCAGCCCCAGCATTTT
CSAPGQLNQPQHF
>TRBV10-3|15|NA|TRBJ1-5|few
TGTGCCATCAGTGATGCCAAGCGTGGGAATCAGCCCCAGCATTTT
CAISDAKRGNQPQHF
>TRBV12-3/TRBV12-4|12|NA|TRBJ2-2|many
TGTGCCAGCAGTTTTGGGACCGGGGAGCTGTTTTTT
CASSFGTGELFF
>TRBV7-8|13|NA|TRBJ2-5|once
TGTGCCAGCAGCTTAGGATGGCAAGAGACCCAGTACTTC
CASSLGWQETQYF
>TRBV27|15|NA|TRBJ2-7|hyperexpanded
TGTGCCAGCAGTTTAGGCGGGACATGGGACTACGAGCAGTACTTC
CASSLGGTWDYEQYF
>TRBV12-3/TRBV12-4|13|NA|TRBJ2-5|NA
TGTGCCAGCAGTAGGGGTTTTGGAGAGACCCAGTACTTC
CASSRGFGETQYF
>TRBV20-1|14|TRBD1|TRBJ1-2|NA
TGCAGTGCTAGAGGACAGGGCGACAACTATGGCTACACCTTC
CSARGQGDNYGYTF
>TRBV9|16|TRBD1|TRBJ1-5|few
TGTGCCAGCAGCAAAGGGGGACAGGGGGCTGATCAGCCCCAGCATTTT
CASSKGGQGADQPQHF
>TRBV5-1|13|NA|TRBJ2-7|few
TGCGCCAGCAGCTTCGCTGACCTCAACGAGCAGTACTTC
CASSFADLNEQYF
>TRBV7-9|14|NA|TRBJ2-5|NA
TGTGCCAGCAGCTCCCCGTGGATCGGGGAGACCCAGTACTTC
CASSSPWIGETQYF
>TRBV28|12|NA|TRBJ2-5|medium-sized
TGTGCCAGCAGTTTAGACGGCGAGACCCAGTACTTC
CASSLDGETQYF
>TRBV5-1|14|NA|TRBJ1-1|many
TGCGCCAGCAGCTTGGCACAGACGAACACTGAAGCTTTCTTT
CASSLAQTNTEAFF
>TRBV28|15|NA|TRBJ1-2|few
TGTGCCAGCAGCCGAACAGGGAGCCTTGTCTATGGCTACACCTTC
CASSRTGSLVYGYTF